This TCR beta chain was sequenced during a study of T cells in Graves' hyperthyroidism and ophthalmopathy (dated by TCRdb to the late 2010s). The study in broad terms: Peripheral blood was sampled at the time of initial diagnosis, prior to any treatment. To identify TCR V-J signatures that set the groups apart, the researchers used a discovery cohort of about a hundred patients, made up of 40 to 45 with Graves' ophthalmopathy and some 58 with stable Graves' hyperthyroidism. Whether ophthalmopathy could be predicted prospectively was tested in an independent validation cohort made up of 18 to 20 hyperthyroidism patients plus 17 patients who later progressed to ophthalmopathy. The 80 to 100 discovery patients were randomly divided into training and test sets at a 7:3 ratio. Thyroid tissue and blood T-cell repertoires from about six Graves' hyperthyroidism patients were also compared in the study. Following sampling, methimazole starting at 30 mg daily was given to hyperthyroidism patients, and high-dose intravenous methylprednisolone was given to ophthalmopathy patients. According to the paper, TCR Vbeta CDR3 sequencing was carried out on 135 peripheral blood samples, which came from 40 to 45 ophthalmopathy, around 74 hyperthyroidism and around 17 progressor patients. General findings and caveats noted by the study authors: No statistical method was used to fix the sample size in advance, and group allocation was not hidden from the investigators. A model built on a 13 V-J signature distinguished ophthalmopathy from stable hyperthyroidism, reaching roughly 88% sensitivity and about 81% specificity in cross-validation and 80%/75% in testing. Most expanded thyroid clonotypes (frequency above 0.001) were also detected in blood, a finding suggesting that blood repertoires may reflect thyroid immune responses. In validation, progression to ophthalmopathy was predicted by the model with 70% to 71% sensitivity and under 85% specificity, a median of about 6 months before onset.

TCR beta CDR3 regions were amplified from RNA transcripts. The first round of RT-PCR for the TCR CDR3 was performed with the HTBI primer set and the Qiagen OneStep RT-PCR kit. The libraries were constructed in a second round of multiplex PCR and then size-selected and purified. Sequencing of the libraries was done on an Illumina HiSeq2000 using paired-end 100 bp reads. For the original study's pipeline: SOAPnuke was used to process the raw data, with reads discarded if the reads contained adapters or uncalled bases, had a mean Phred below 15, or lacked an exact constant-primer or identifier match. High-quality paired reads were merged with COPE v1.2.5, and unique nucleotide sequences were defined as clonotypes. MiTCR v1.1 was used to align the clonotypes against IMGT TRBV, TRBD and TRBJ reference segments. Analysis was restricted to V-J combinations with a frequency above 0.0001, which covered just over 98% of repertoires. A TCS score was defined as the ratio between F50 (clonal expansion) and ExV (chaos), using BLOSUM62-based TCRdist between CDR3 peptides within each V-J. Welch's t-statistics and random forest reduced roughly 530 V-J features to roughly 13, which were used in a naive Bayes classifier (R e1071). The raw public reads went through TCRdb reprocessing: fastp at Q25, MiXCR clone calling, in-frame beta chains kept. CDR3 protein sequences are deduplicated, and each keeps its most common genes and DNA. TCRdb assigned the V and J calls; the authors' analysis was not used. The table for this sample lists approximately 740,000 distinct CDR3 sequences; roughly 15% of them were counted only once. The ten largest clones take up 9.5% to 13% of the sample.

This clonotype was picked up a small number of times. Its antigen has not been determined. Base qualities were left out, and no much larger clone turns up one base away. A patient counted as having stable Graves' hyperthyroidism if no progression to ophthalmopathy occurred over 18 months of follow-up. Hyperthyroidism patients were aged 18 to 65 years and newly diagnosed, with disease duration of less than 2 months. Patients with uncontrolled infections, other autoimmune diseases, pregnancy or lactation were excluded. Diagnoses relied on clinical symptoms, serum thyroxine and TRAb, thyroid ultrasound and orbital computed tomography. PBMCs were isolated from about 10 ml of fresh peripheral blood by Ficoll-Paque density gradient centrifugation. Trizol reagent was used to extract total RNA, and RNA quality was then checked on an Agilent 2100 Bioanalyzer. Inclusive of the bounding cysteine and phenylalanine, the CDR3 is 14 residues long. CDR3 DNA is the only sequence kept; it has 42 bases, read in frame from the first base. Deletion took 7 bases off V and 2 bases off J, with a span of 14 bases between the germline ends. Based on the germline V gene, the CDR1 and CDR2 sequences are MNHEY and SVGEGT.

The V and J segments used are TRBV6-2 or TRBV6-3 and TRBJ2-5; the D gene could be either TRBD1 or TRBD2, each agreeing at 5 bases. The specimen was blood. The clonotype comes from a woman under 30 with Graves' hyperthyroidism. The bases read TGTGCCAGCAAACTCGGGGCGGGTCAAGAGACCCAGTACTTC. The encoded protein is CASKLGAGQETQYF.